This TCR beta chain emerged from a study of cytomegalovirus exposure and HLA in healthy donors. This CDR3 spans 12 amino acids. Germline CDR1 SGDLS, CDR2 YYNGEE. V lost 3 bases and J 7 bases, leaving 10 bases between the germline ends. Primers included in the PCR were 60 Vbeta and 13 Jbeta primers. Assay: immunoSEQ multiplex PCR; the TCRdb copy retains only in-frame clones and omits some. The repertoire consists of over 130,000 clones, with 79% occurring once and the leading ten covering roughly 6.8%. The source is a man aged 50-60 years in good health and CMV-seropositive. Specimen: PBMCs. The rearrangement links TRBV9 to TRBJ1-1, with D possibly TRBD1 on 6 matching bases. CDR3: CASSEGDVEAFF. The CDR3 nucleotides are TGTGCCAGCAGCGAGGGGGACGTTGAAGCTTTCTTT. The full variable domain, completed using reference TRBV9 and TRBJ1-1, is DSGVTQTPKHLITATGQRVTLRCSPRSGDLSVYWYQQSLDQGLQFLIQYYNGEERAKGNILERFSAQQFPDLHSELNLSSLELGDSALYFCASSEGDVEAFFGQGTRLTVV.